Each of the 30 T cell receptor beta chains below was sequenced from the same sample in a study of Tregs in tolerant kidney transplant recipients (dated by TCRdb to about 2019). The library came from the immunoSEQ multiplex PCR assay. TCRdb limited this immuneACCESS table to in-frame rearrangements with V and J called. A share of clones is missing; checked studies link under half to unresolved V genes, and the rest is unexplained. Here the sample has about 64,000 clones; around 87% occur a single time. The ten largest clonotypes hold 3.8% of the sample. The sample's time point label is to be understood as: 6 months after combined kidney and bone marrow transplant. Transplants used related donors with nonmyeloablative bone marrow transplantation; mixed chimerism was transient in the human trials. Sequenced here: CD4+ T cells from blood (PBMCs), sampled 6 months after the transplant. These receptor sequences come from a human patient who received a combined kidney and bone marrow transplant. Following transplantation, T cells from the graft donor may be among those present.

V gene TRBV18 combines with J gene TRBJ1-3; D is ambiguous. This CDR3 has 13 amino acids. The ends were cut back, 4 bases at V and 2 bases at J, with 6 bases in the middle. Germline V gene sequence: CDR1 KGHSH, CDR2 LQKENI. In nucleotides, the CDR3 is TGTGCCAGCTCACGTCCGGCTGGAAACACCATATATTTT. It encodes CASSRPAGNTIYF.

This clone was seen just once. The CDR3 reads CASSQGRQVGTEAFF. CDR3 sequence (DNA): TGTGCCAGCAGCCAAGGAAGGCAGGTAGGAACTGAAGCTTTCTTT. The chain carries TRBV4-2 and TRBJ1-1, with D unresolved. V was pared by 1 base and J by 5 bases, with 14 bases between. CDR1 and CDR2 from the germline V gene are LGHNA and YNFKEQ. The CDR3 is made up of 15 amino acids.

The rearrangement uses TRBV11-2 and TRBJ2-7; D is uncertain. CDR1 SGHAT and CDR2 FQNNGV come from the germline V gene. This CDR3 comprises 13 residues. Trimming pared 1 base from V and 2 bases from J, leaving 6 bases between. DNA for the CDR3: TGTGCCAGCAGCTTAGGCAGAACCTACGAGCAGTACTTC. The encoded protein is CASSLGRTYEQYF. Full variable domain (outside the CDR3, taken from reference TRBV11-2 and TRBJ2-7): EAGVAQSPRYKIIEKRQSVAFWCNPISGHATLYWYQQILGQGPKLLIQFQNNGVVDDSQLPKDRFSAERLKGVDSTLKIQPAKLEDSAVYLCASSLGRTYEQYFGPGTRLTVT.

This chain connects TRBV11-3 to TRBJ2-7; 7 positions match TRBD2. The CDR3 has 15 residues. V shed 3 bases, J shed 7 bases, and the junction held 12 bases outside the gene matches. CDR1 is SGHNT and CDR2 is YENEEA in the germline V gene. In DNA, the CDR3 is TGTGCCAGCAGCTTTAGCGGGCCTTCATCGAAGGAGCAGTACTTC. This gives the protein CASSFSGPSSKEQYF. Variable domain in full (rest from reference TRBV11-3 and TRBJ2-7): EAGVVQSPRYKIIEKKQPVAFWCNPISGHNTLYWYLQNLGQGPELLIRYENEEAVDDSQLPKDRFSAERLKGVDSTLKIQPAELGDSAVYLCASSFSGPSSKEQYFGPGTRLTVT.

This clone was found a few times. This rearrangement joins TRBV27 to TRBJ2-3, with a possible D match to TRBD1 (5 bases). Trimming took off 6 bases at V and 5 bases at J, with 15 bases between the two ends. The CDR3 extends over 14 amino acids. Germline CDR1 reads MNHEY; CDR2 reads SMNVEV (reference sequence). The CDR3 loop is CASSISGFRDTQYF. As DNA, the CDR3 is TGTGCCAGCAGCATTTCAGGGTTTAGAGATACGCAGTATTTT.

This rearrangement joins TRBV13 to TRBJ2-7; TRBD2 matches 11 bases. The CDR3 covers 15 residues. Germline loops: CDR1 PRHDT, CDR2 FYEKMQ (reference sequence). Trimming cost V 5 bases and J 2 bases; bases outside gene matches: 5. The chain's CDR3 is CASSLWTSGPYEQYF. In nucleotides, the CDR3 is TGTGCCAGCAGCCTTTGGACTAGCGGGCCCTACGAGCAGTACTTC. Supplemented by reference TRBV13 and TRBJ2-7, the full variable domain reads AAGVIQSPRHLIKEKRETATLKCYPIPRHDTVYWYQQGPGQDPQFLISFYEKMQSDKGSIPDRFSAQQFSDYHSELNMSSLELGDSALYFCASSLWTSGPYEQYFGPGTRLTVT.

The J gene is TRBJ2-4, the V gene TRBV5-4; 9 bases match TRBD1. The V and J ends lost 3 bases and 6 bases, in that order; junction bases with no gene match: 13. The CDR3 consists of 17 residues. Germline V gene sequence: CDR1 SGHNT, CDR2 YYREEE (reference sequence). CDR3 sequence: CASSSAGITGGGNIQYF. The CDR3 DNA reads TGTGCCAGCAGCTCCGCAGGTATTACAGGGGGCGGAAACATTCAGTACTTC.

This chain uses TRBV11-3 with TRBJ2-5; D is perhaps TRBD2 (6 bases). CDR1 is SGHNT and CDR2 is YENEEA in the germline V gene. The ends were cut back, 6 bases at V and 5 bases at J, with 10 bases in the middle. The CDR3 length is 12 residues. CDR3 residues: CASSSGGETQYF. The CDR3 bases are TGTGCCAGCAGTTCTGGGGGGGAGACCCAGTACTTC.

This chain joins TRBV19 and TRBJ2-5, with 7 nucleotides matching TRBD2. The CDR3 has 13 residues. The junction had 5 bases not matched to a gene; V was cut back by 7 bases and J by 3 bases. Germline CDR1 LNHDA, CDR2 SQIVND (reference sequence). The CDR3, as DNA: TGTGCCAGTACCGGGACTATAGAAGAGACCCAGTACTTC. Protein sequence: CASTGTIEETQYF.

CDR3 loop: CASSYNAGDTQYF. CDR3 DNA: TGTGCCAGCAGTTACAATGCGGGCGATACGCAGTATTTT. The chain uses TRBV6-5 and TRBJ2-3, with D maybe TRBD2 (5 bases). The ends were cut back, 2 bases at V and 6 bases at J, with 9 bases in the middle. The CDR3 spans 13 residues. Germline CDR1 MNHEY, CDR2 SVGAGI.

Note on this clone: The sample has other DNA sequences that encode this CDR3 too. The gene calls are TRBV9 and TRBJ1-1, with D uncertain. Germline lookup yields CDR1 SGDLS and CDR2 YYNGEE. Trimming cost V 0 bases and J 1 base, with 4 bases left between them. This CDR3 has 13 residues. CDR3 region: CASSVAGNTEAFF. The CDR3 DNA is TGTGCCAGCAGCGTAGCCGGGAACACTGAAGCTTTCTTT. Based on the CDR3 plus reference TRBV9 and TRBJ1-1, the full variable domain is DSGVTQTPKHLITATGQRVTLRCSPRSGDLSVYWYQQSLDQGLQFLIQYYNGEERAKGNILERFSAQQFPDLHSELNLSSLELGDSALYFCASSVAGNTEAFFGQGTRLTVV.

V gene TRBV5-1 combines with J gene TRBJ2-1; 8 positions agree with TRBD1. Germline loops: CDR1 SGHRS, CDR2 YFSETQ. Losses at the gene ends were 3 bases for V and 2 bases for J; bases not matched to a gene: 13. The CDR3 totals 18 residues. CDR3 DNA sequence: TGCGCCAGCAGCTCTGGACAGGGAAGGTTAGCGGCCTACAATGAGCAGTTCTTC. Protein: CASSSGQGRLAAYNEQFF.

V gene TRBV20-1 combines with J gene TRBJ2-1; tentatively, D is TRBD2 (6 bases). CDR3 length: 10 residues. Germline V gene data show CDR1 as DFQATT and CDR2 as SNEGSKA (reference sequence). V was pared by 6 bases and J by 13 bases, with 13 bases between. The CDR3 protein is CSAPGTVQFF. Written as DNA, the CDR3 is TGCAGTGCACCCGGGACTGTTCAGTTCTTC.

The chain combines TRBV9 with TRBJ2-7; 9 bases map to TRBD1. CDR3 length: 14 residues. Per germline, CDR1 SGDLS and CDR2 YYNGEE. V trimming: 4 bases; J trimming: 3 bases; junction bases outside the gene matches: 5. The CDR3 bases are TGTGCCAGCAGCCCCTCGGGACAGGGCTACGAGCAGTACTTC. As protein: CASSPSGQGYEQYF.

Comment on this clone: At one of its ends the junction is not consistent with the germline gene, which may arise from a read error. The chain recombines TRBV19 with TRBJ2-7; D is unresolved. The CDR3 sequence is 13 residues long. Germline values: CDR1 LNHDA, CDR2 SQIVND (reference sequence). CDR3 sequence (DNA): TGTGCCAGTAGCGGCACAGAATCTTACGGGCAGTACTTC. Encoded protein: CASSGTESYGQYF.

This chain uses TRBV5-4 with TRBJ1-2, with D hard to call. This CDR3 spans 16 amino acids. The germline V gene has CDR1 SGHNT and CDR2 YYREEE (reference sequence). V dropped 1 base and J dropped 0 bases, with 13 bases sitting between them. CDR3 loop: CASSLSASAANYGYTF. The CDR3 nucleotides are TGTGCCAGCAGCTTGTCCGCAAGCGCAGCTAACTATGGCTACACCTTC.

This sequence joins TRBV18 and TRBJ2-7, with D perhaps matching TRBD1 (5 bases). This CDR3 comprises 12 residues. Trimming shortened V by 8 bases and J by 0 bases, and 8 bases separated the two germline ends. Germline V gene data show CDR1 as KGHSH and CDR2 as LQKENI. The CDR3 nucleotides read TGTGCCAGCGCAGACAGCTCCTACGAGCAGTACTTC. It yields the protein CASADSSYEQYF.

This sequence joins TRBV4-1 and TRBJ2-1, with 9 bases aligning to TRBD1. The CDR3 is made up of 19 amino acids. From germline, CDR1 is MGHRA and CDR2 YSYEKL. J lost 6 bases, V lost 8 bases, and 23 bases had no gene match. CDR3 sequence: CASSFNPGQGYARLNEQFF. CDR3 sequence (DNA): TGCGCCAGCTCCTTTAACCCGGGACAGGGTTATGCTCGGCTCAATGAGCAGTTCTTC.

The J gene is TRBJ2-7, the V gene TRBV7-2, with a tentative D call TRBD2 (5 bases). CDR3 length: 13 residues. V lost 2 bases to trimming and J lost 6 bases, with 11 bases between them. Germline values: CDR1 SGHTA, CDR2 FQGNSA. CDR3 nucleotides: TGTGCCAGCAGCTTATGGGCCCGGGGCGAGCAGTACTTC. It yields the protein CASSLWARGEQYF.

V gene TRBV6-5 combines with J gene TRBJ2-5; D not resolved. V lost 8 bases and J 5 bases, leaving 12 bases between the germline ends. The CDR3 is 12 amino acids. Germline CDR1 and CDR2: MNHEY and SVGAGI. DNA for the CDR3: TGTGCCAGCCGAGGAGCCTTGGAGACCCAGTACTTC. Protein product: CASRGALETQYF.

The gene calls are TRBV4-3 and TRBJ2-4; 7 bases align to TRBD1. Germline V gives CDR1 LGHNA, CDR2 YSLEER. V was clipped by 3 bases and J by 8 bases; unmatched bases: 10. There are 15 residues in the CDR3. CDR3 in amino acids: CASSQWTGGAYIQYF. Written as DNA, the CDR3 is TGCGCCAGCAGCCAGTGGACAGGAGGTGCGTACATTCAGTACTTC.

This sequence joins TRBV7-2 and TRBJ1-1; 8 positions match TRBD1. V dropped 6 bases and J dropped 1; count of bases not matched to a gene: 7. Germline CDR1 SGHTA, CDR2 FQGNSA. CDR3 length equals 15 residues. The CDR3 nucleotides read TGTGCCAGCAGTTACCAGGGGACAGGGAACACTGAAGCTTTCTTT. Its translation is CASSYQGTGNTEAFF.

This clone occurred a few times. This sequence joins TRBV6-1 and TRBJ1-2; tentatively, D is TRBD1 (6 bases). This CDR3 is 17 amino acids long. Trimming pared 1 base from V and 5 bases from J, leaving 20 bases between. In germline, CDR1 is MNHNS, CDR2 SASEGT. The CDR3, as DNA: TGTGCCAGCAGTGAAGAAGGTACAGGAAGGGGGATATATGGCTACACCTTC. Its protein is CASSEEGTGRGIYGYTF.

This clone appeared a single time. CDR3 bases: TGTGCCAGCAGCGCCCACCCAACAGGGGGCGTCTCCTACGAGCAGTACTTC. Translated, it gives CASSAHPTGGVSYEQYF. This chain joins TRBV9 and TRBJ2-7, with TRBD1 matching over 9 bases. The ends lost 3 bases at V and 0 bases at J; junction bases unmatched: 10. CDR1 is SGDLS and CDR2 is YYNGEE in the germline V gene. The CDR3 consists of 17 residues.

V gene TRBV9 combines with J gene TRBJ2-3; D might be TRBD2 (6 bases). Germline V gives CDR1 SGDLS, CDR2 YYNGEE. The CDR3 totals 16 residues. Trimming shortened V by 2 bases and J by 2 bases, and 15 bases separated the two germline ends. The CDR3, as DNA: TGTGCCAGCAGCGTCCCCCCGGGACTTATCACAGATACGCAGTATTTT. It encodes CASSVPPGLITDTQYF.

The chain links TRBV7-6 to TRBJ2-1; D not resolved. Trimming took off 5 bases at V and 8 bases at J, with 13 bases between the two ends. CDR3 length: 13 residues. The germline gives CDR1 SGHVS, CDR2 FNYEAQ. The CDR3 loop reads CASSLPLSHEQFF. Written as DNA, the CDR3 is TGTGCCAGCAGCCTTCCACTCTCCCATGAGCAGTTCTTC.

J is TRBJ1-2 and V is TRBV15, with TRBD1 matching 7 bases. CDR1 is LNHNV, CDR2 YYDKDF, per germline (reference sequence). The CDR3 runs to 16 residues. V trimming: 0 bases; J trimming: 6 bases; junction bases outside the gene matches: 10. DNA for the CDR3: TGTGCCACCAGCAGAGACGCAACGACAGGGATCCATGGCTACACCTTC. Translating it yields CATSRDATTGIHGYTF.

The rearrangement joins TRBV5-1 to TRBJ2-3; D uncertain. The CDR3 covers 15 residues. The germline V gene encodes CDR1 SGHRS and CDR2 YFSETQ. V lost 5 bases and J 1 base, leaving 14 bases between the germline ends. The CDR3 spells CASSRFGLGTDTQYF. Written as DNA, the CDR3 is TGCGCCAGCAGTCGTTTTGGCCTCGGCACAGATACGCAGTATTTT.

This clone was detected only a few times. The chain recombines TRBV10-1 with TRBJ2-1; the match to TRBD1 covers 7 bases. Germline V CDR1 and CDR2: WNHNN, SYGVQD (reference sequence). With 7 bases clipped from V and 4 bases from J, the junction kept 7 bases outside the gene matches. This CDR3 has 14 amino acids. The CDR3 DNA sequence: TGCGCCAGCACCCCGGACAGGATTTACAATGAGCAGTTCTTC. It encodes CASTPDRIYNEQFF.

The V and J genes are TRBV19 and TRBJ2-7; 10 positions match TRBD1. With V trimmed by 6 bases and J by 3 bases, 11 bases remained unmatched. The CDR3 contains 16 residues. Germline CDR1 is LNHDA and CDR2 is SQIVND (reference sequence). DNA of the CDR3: TGTGCCAGTAGCAGGACAGGGGGACCCGCCCTCTACGAGCAGTACTTC. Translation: CASSRTGGPALYEQYF.